This T cell receptor (beta chain) came from a study of cytomegalovirus exposure and HLA in healthy donors (dated by TCRdb to between 2016 and 2019). Notes on the research overall: An earlier analysis of several hundred of the donors reported approximately 290 Gb of sequence data and roughly 110 million unique TCR beta sequences from 190 million or so T cells. An early release covering roughly 600 HLA-typed donors comprised about 310 gigabases of sequencing data and roughly 85 million unique TCR sequences. The genetic ancestry cluster associated with self-reported Caucasian donors included around 76% of the roughly 390 genotyped donors. The aim of the study was to test whether cataloging public T cell receptors could identify signatures of past pathogen exposure. The study profiled the T cell repertoires of 666 subjects by immunosequencing and related them to cytomegalovirus serostatus. A separate validation cohort of about 110 different subjects was used in addition to the approximately 640-subject first cohort. To predict cytomegalovirus infection status, the study combined high-throughput TCR immunosequencing, statistical association of individual TCRs with disease status, and machine learning. In a later analysis, previously published TCR beta repertoires from 600 to 850 donors were re-analyzed and high-resolution HLA genotyping was added so that TCR occurrence patterns could be studied. Rather than drawing on any new phenotypic data, the later analysis identified candidate immune exposures from TCR beta sequences and the way those sequences occurred across donors. An earlier analysis of roughly 600 of the donors used high-throughput TCR beta sequencing to judge whether each TCR beta V gene segment behaved as functional or pseudogenic. Donor age, sex, ethnicity and CMV serostatus were compiled alongside the repertoire data. Genome-wide SNP genotypes for about 65% of the roughly 700 donors were used in a later genetic analysis, which treated that subset as a discovery cohort. All discovery cohort repertoires had been generated using a single sequencing platform. Both class I and class II loci were covered by HLA typing, at four-digit resolution. Typing coverage varied by locus: 629-630 donors for A, B, C, DRB1 and DQB1; approximately 520 for DQA1; approximately 570 for DPA1; 450 to 480 for DPB1. Roughly 5 DR-DQ haplotypes were handled as single units for association and clustering because linkage in the cohort was strong. Across some 400 genotyped donors of the cohort, an average of 235,054 unique TCR beta nucleotide sequences per donor were sequenced, and about a sixth of those sequences were non-productive.

The cohort consisted of 650 to 850 healthy bone marrow donors. At the time of sampling, all cohort members were nominally healthy, though unrecorded immune exposures were likely present. The donor tested CMV seronegative and was one of the 352 seronegative cohort members. A peripheral blood sample was provided by each donor, and peripheral blood mononuclear cells were used for TCR beta sequencing. Genomic DNA extraction from the blood cell samples was performed with the Qiagen DNeasy Blood Extraction Kit. What the research found in general, with its limitations: The classifier was reported to diagnose cytomegalovirus status with high specificity and sensitivity in both the original cohort and the validation cohort. When HLA alleles, especially DR and DQ, strongly co-occurred, TCR associations were difficult to assign to individual alleles. CMV serostatus was the only immune exposure information available for the cohort. Some IMGT-functional V segments, including TRBV6-2 and TRBV6-3, could not be told apart with the 87-base-pair reads, so those segments were excluded. A later genetic analysis reported fewer N-insertions in productive TCRs among donors in an Asian-associated ancestry cluster than the roughly 640-donor mean. An association between a missense DCLRE1C variant and V-gene and J-gene trimming of TCR beta chains was found in a later genetic analysis and replicated in an independent cohort. A later analysis found that HLA-associated TCR beta chains were more clonally expanded and had lower generation probabilities than equally common non-associated chains. A later analysis found that most CMV-associated TCR beta chains appeared HLA-restricted, with HLA associations seemingly driven largely by CMV exposure. A further reported finding was that TCR beta sequences accurately predicted the HLA-A and HLA-B alleles for most subjects in the first cohort. In an earlier analysis of fewer than 750 of the donors, most TCR beta V segments were observed in productive rearrangements about 87% or about 30% of the time, broadly matching IMGT annotations. In a later analysis, TCR association rates were found to vary across HLA loci, with the most associated TCRs seen for DRB1 alleles and the fewest for HLA-C alleles. In vitro tests confirmed that a few of the cytomegalovirus-associated TCR beta chains recognize cytomegalovirus antigens. The authors suggested that the approach could potentially be generalized to other disease states and immunological phenotypes. Linkage disequilibrium might explain the correlated functional status among segregating V segments, but an unknown experimental factor could not be ruled out. The study listed over 150 TCR beta chains as associated with cytomegalovirus. The presence/absence analyses assumed that sequencing depth was roughly uniform across donors, and that assumption may not be true. A cluster of highly shared sequence variants was judged likely to represent a technical artifact of the sequencing pipeline. Because counts were too low, about 18 rarely observed V segments, including chromosome 9 orphons, were excluded from the earlier analysis of 587 of the donors. At a false discovery rate of 0.05, a later analysis linked about 16,000 TCR beta sequences to specific HLA alleles. This cohort had only TCR beta chains sequenced, and the lack of alpha or paired-chain data limited which features could be detected. HLA typing was unavailable for some donors at each locus, so association tests used only the typed subset. Most TCR sequences were seen in very few donors, while some public TCRs were found in many individuals. A later analysis reported that several top co-occurrence clusters appeared linked to parvovirus B19, influenza, CMV and Epstein-Barr virus.

The CDR1 and CDR2 encoded by the germline V gene are LGHNA and YNFKEQ. V is cut by 0 bases and J by 5 bases, and the space between the germline ends is 17 bases. The CDR3 holds 17 amino acids from the cysteine to the phenylalanine. Only CDR3 DNA is held: 51 bases, read in frame from base 1. As to this clone: Its antigen is still unknown. Base qualities were left out, and no much larger clone turns up one base away.

Libraries were built with the immunoSEQ multiplex PCR assay. For the multiplex PCR, a mixture combining 60 forward primers for TCR Vbeta segments and 13 reverse primers for TCR Jbeta segments was used. The CDR3 region of rearranged TCR beta genes was amplified from genomic DNA by a multiplex PCR assay. On the Illumina HiSeq System, the amplified TCR beta libraries were sequenced as 87-base-pair reads. In the source study's methods: A later analysis counted about 82 million unique TCR beta chains across the approximately 700 repertoires, and some 12 million of these chains were shared by at least two donors. Raw reads were error-corrected and collapsed into unique sequences by a nearest-neighbor algorithm in which closely related sequences were merged to remove PCR and sequencing errors. Alignment of CDR3 sequences to IMGT reference sequences was used to assign V, D and J gene segments. Each retained sequence needed at least a six-nucleotide match to both a V gene segment and a J gene segment. A rearrangement was called productive if the CDR3 had no stop codons and remained in frame with V and J, and every other rearrangement was called non-productive. Following IMGT convention, CDR3 was defined as the stretch from the second conserved V-encoded cysteine up to the conserved J-encoded phenylalanine. The earlier analysis of 550 to 650 of the donors excluded any sequence lacking an unambiguous match to a single V gene segment. An earlier analysis of 587 of the donors called V segments functional above 56.7% productive rearrangements and segregating when the between-donor standard deviation exceeded 5%. A statistical classification framework was built for diagnosing cytomegalovirus status from the catalog of TCR beta chain sequences. A later analysis assigned V and J genes by comparing TCR nucleotide sequences with IMGT/GENE-DB human TR gene sequences. Using the TCRdist pipeline, a later analysis assigned CDR3 sequences along with most-parsimonious VDJ recombination scenarios. In a later analysis, each TCR beta chain was defined by its CDR3 amino acid sequence together with its V-gene family, and reads lacking a unique V-gene family were excluded. In a later analysis, approximately 590 highly shared, low-generation-probability nucleotide sequences were removed to address suspected cross-contamination and a sequencing artifact. In a later analysis, a clonal expansion index for each public chain was calculated from normalized within-repertoire ranks of inferred template counts. In a later analysis, generation probabilities were computed with a VDJ recombination model fitted to out-of-frame rearrangements, and the resulting probabilities were checked against IGoR. In a later analysis, hypergeometric tests were used to score TCR-TCR, TCR-HLA and TCR-CMV co-occurrence, with a repertoire-size bias correction applied to TCR pairs. To estimate false discovery rates, a later analysis permuted the HLA or CMV assignments 20 times. A later analysis grouped co-occurring TCRs with DBSCAN, adding TCRdist sequence similarity when clustering within HLA-allele-positive subsets. For co-occurrence clustering, repertoires with fewer than 30,000 or more than 120,000 public chains were excluded, along with five repertoires with anomalous nucleotide sharing. What TCRdb holds here is the immuneACCESS table cut down to in-frame rearrangements. Part of the clones is not present; checked against another copy, under half of the missing clones reflect an unresolved V gene, and the others are unexplained. D and trimming come from the DNA, and the V and J calls and clone size come from that table. Counted in this sample were 150,000 or so clones; roughly 80% of them appeared once. Roughly 4.2% of the sample comes from the top ten.

This clonotype was obtained from a woman aged 40 to 55 in good health and CMV-seronegative. Sequencing was performed on PBMCs. The chain joins TRBV4-2 to TRBJ1-5, with TRBD1 tentatively as D gene (6 bases match). The DNA sequence is as follows: TGTGCCAGCAGCCAAGAGACCCCAGGGGTTAACTATCAGCCCCAGCATTTT. This translates into CASSQETPGVNYQPQHF.